These 18 T cell receptor beta chains came from one sample sequenced in a study of T cell repertoires in ileal Crohn's disease. Sequencing was performed with immunoSEQ multiplex PCR; in TCRdb, only in-frame clones are kept and a portion is missing. Of about 15,000 clones listed, over 50% are singletons. Material: ileal tissue. These receptors came from an adult with Crohn's disease.

V usage is TRBV28 and J usage is TRBJ2-2; 9 bases are a match to TRBD1. CDR3 length: 16 amino acids. The trim removed 5 bases at V and 6 bases at J, leaving 10 bases unmatched. Germline lookup yields CDR1 MDHEN and CDR2 SYDVKM. The chain's CDR3 is CASSLGQGYGPGELFF. The CDR3 DNA reads as TGTGCCAGCAGTCTCGGACAGGGGTATGGTCCCGGGGAGCTGTTTTTT.

This clone was seen more than once but under ten times. The chain is built from TRBV2 and TRBJ2-5; 7 nucleotides line up with TRBD1. With V trimmed by 2 bases and J by 3 bases, 6 bases remained unmatched. Germline assignment: CDR1 SNHLY and CDR2 FYNNEI. The CDR3 has 15 residues. The CDR3 sequence: CASSESRGLKETQYF. CDR3 nucleotides: TGTGCCAGCAGTGAAAGTAGGGGGCTAAAAGAGACCCAGTACTTC.

This clone has a handful of counts. The chain joins TRBV29-1 to TRBJ1-2; D perhaps matches TRBD1 (6 bases). The CDR3 runs to 13 residues. Germline CDR1 is SQVTM and CDR2 is ANQGSEA. V dropped 6 bases and J dropped 0 bases, with 11 bases sitting between them. The CDR3 sequence is CSVGTRSNYGYTF. The CDR3, as DNA: TGCAGCGTCGGGACACGGTCTAACTATGGCTACACCTTC.

This sequence joins TRBV12-5 and TRBJ2-7; D uncertain. V dropped 4 bases and J dropped 2 bases, with 9 bases sitting between them. Germline CDR1 reads LGHNT; CDR2 reads FRNRAP. The length of the CDR3 is 13 residues. DNA for the CDR3: TGTGCTAGTGGTTGCTTCCGGGCCTACGAGCAGTACTTC. It is translated as CASGCFRAYEQYF.

Only a few counts were recorded for this clone. The CDR3 region is CASSLVGGTTSYNEQFF. Written as DNA, the CDR3 is TGTGCCAGCAGCTTAGTGGGTGGGACTACCTCCTACAATGAGCAGTTCTTC. The chain links TRBV7-2 to TRBJ2-1; the match to TRBD2 covers 7 bases. Germline CDR1 SGHTA, CDR2 FQGNSA. J lost 0 bases, V lost 1 base, and 6 bases had no gene match. This CDR3 has 17 amino acids.

The rearrangement links TRBV19 to TRBJ2-7; tentative D call: TRBD1 (5 bases). Looked up from germline, CDR1 is LNHDA and CDR2 is SQIVND (reference sequence). Trimming shortened V by 4 bases and J by 2 bases, and 12 bases separated the two germline ends. This CDR3 contains 14 residues. This CDR3 is CASSNTGLTYEQYF. The CDR3 DNA reads TGTGCCAGTAGTAACACAGGCCTGACCTACGAGCAGTACTTC.

The chain couples TRBV6-1 to TRBJ2-7, with TRBD1 as a possible D gene (6 bases). The CDR3 runs 12 residues. V shed 6 bases and J shed 4 bases, with 10 bases lying between them. CDR1 is MNHNS, CDR2 SASEGT, per germline. The CDR3 nucleotides read TGTGCCAGCAGCTTGACAGGATACGAGCAGTACTTC. This codes for CASSLTGYEQYF.

This clone was observed a handful of times. The chain couples TRBV27 to TRBJ1-6, with TRBD1 matching 9 bases. CDR1 is MNHEY and CDR2 is SMNVEV in the germline V gene (reference sequence). With 6 bases clipped from V and 10 bases from J, the junction kept 7 bases outside the gene matches. The CDR3 sequence is 14 residues long. The DNA for the CDR3 is TGTGCCAGCAGACTGGACAGGGGAGGGTCACCCCTCCACTTT. The encoded protein is CASRLDRGGSPLHF.

CDR3 DNA: TGTGCCAGCAGGACGGGGGACTCCTACGAGCAGTACTTC. Its translation: CASRTGDSYEQYF. V gene TRBV6-6 combines with J gene TRBJ2-7; perhaps TRBD2 as D (6 bases). Trimming took off 6 bases at V and 0 bases at J, with 9 bases between the two ends. The CDR3 is made up of 13 amino acids. Looked up from germline, CDR1 is MNHNY and CDR2 is SVGAGI (reference sequence).

Only a few counts were recorded for this clone. The chain has TRBV28 and TRBJ2-7; TRBD2 agrees at 8 bases. Trimming removed 6 bases from V and 5 bases from J; junction bases left unmatched: 15. Germline-derived CDR1 and CDR2 are MDHEN and SYDVKM. The CDR3 sequence is 16 residues long. As DNA, the CDR3 is TGTGCCAGCAGGCTTAAAAGCGGGAGAAGGTTAGACGAGCAGTACTTC. It specifies CASRLKSGRRLDEQYF.

For the CDR3, the DNA is TGTGCCACCAGCAGAGATAGTCCGCTTCGGGCTAATGAAAAACTGTTTTTT. Protein sequence: CATSRDSPLRANEKLFF. The V and J genes are TRBV15 and TRBJ1-4; no definite D call. This CDR3 has 17 residues. The germline CDR1 and CDR2 sequences are LNHNV and YYDKDF (reference sequence). Trimming took off 0 bases at V and 3 bases at J, with 14 bases between the two ends.

V gene TRBV4-1 combines with J gene TRBJ2-5; 10 bases line up with TRBD2. V lost 4 bases and J lost 2; bases outside the gene matches: 4. The germline V gene has CDR1 MGHRA and CDR2 YSYEKL. The CDR3 is made up of 15 amino acids. The CDR3, as DNA: TGCGCCAGCAGCCGGACTAGCGGCTTGCAAGAGACCCAGTACTTC. Amino acid sequence: CASSRTSGLQETQYF.

The V gene is TRBV4-1, the J gene TRBJ2-7; 11 bases are a match to TRBD2. The CDR3 is 15 amino acids. The germline CDR1 and CDR2 sequences are MGHRA and YSYEKL. The ends lost 4 bases at V and 6 bases at J; junction bases unmatched: 8. CDR3 DNA: TGCGCCAGCAGCCCAACAATAGCGGGAGGGGGCGAGCAGTACTTC. This sequence encodes CASSPTIAGGGEQYF.

The chain combines TRBV27 with TRBJ2-7; tentatively, D is TRBD1 (6 bases). The germline V gene has CDR1 MNHEY and CDR2 SMNVEV (reference sequence). The CDR3 totals 15 residues. V was cut by 2 bases and J by 2 bases, with 13 bases left in between. The CDR3 loop is CASSLVYGQTYEQYF. As DNA, the CDR3 is TGTGCCAGCAGTTTAGTTTACGGACAGACCTACGAGCAGTACTTC.

This clone was observed a single time. The rearrangement links TRBV11-2 to TRBJ1-1, with a weak D call TRBD1 (6 bases). Per germline, CDR1 SGHAT and CDR2 FQNNGV. The CDR3 has 16 amino acids. Deletions cut 8 bases from V and 1 base from J, with 20 bases between. The CDR3 DNA reads TGTGCCAGCTCCCGGTGGGTCCGGACAGCGAACACTGAAGCTTTCTTT. Protein: CASSRWVRTANTEAFF.

This chain's CDR3 is CASSLSAGLEQYF. In nucleotides, the CDR3 is TGTGCCAGCAGTTTATCCGCGGGGCTCGAGCAGTACTTC. The rearrangement joins TRBV27 to TRBJ2-7, with D maybe TRBD2 (6 bases). Between the trimmed V and J ends, which lost 0 bases and 6 bases, there was a span of 9 bases. Germline V gene sequence: CDR1 MNHEY, CDR2 SMNVEV (reference sequence). This CDR3 has 13 residues.

This clone was counted a few times. The chain recombines TRBV7-6 with TRBJ1-3; no clear D. Trimming pared 0 bases from V and 0 bases from J, leaving 15 bases between. Germline V gene sequence: CDR1 SGHVS, CDR2 FNYEAQ. The CDR3 consists of 18 residues. CDR3 sequence (DNA): TGTGCCAGCAGCTTAGCCCCCCCAGTTCCAGGCTCTGGAAACACCATATATTTT. Amino acid sequence: CASSLAPPVPGSGNTIYF.

The chain carries TRBV2 and TRBJ1-5; the D is unclear. V lost 7 bases to trimming and J lost 5 bases, with 6 bases between them. Germline lookup yields CDR1 SNHLY and CDR2 FYNNEI. This CDR3 region has 11 residues. The CDR3 nucleotides read TGTGCCAGCATCGGGGATCAGCCCCAGCATTTT. Translating gives CASIGDQPQHF.